In its sample, the clone carrying this TCR beta chain was seen many times. Its antigen is still unknown. The sample is drawn from a study of T-cell memory formation after mild COVID-19. Whole-study context: There were largely donor-specific TCR clusters.

Germline CDR1 is DFQATT and CDR2 is SNEGSKA (reference sequence). CDR3 size: 17 residues. Germline trimming cut 4 bases from V and 1 base from J; bases unmatched to any gene: 8. From the 5' RACE reads, TCRdb called clonotypes with MiXCR, one entry per CDR3 protein. The sample yields 100,000 to 130,000 distinct CDR3 sequences, around 17% seen once. General study results and limits: The SARS-CoV-2 specificity of second-wave clones reaching peak at day 37 remained unverified. Mostly located in CM and EM were contracting CD4+ clones, with contracting CD8+ clones located in EMRA.

This receptor was obtained from a man aged 18 to 29 who had mild COVID-19 (a few samples of this study predate the infection). Cell type and time point are not known. What was sequenced was PBMCs or a T cell subset sorted from them (not recorded which). The chain uses TRBV20-1 and TRBJ2-3, with 13 positions matching TRBD2. The DNA for the CDR3 is TGCAGTGCTACGACTAGCGGGGGGAAAAGTGGCACAGATACGCAGTATTTT. It specifies CSATTSGGKSGTDTQYF.